This T cell receptor beta chain was observed in a study of blood T cells in healthy people across ages. PCR was performed a second time for about 7 to 12 cycles using a sample-barcoded 5' primer and a J-beta primer mix. TCRdb called the 5' RACE reads again in MiXCR, with one record for every CDR3 protein. The sample records approximately 780,000 distinct CDR3 sequences, under 30% being singletons. This CDR3 has 14 residues. The germline V gene has CDR1 SGHRS and CDR2 YFSETQ. Concerning this clonotype itself: The junction departs from germline at one end; a sequencing error may be responsible.

The data also belong to a second study, concerning T cells of mothers and their children.

The clonotype comes from a boy aged 5-17 years in good health. Specimen: blood. The chain uses TRBV5-1 and TRBJ1-3; no clear D gene. The CDR3 DNA sequence: TGTGCCAGCAGCTTGGACCCCTCTGGAAACACCATATATTTT. Amino acid sequence: CASSLDPSGNTIYF. Variable domain in full (rest from reference TRBV5-1 and TRBJ1-3): KAGVTQTPRYLIKTRGQQVTLSCSPISGHRSVSWYQQTPGQGLQFLFEYFSETQRNKGNFPGRFSGRQFSNSRSEMNVSTLELGDSALYLCASSLDPSGNTIYFGEGSWLTVV.